Listed below are T cell receptor beta chains from one sample, sequenced in a study of blood T cell repertoires in COVID-19. Profiled with immunoSEQ multiplex PCR; TCRdb holds only in-frame clones, not every one. This sample has under 400,000 clones, with around nine tenths found just once. Input material: PBMCs or T cells enriched from blood (not recorded which). These receptors originate from a woman aged 30 to 39 who had been exposed to COVID-19. The CDR3 runs from the conserved cysteine through the conserved F or W. The D gene is left open where the match is weak. Expanded clones are given a class, and other clones once, few, many or no size at all.

abundance,v_gene,j_gene,d_gene,CDR3nt,CDR3aa
NA,TRBV7-9,TRBJ2-3,TRBD2,TGTGCCAGCAGCCCCGATAGCGGGCGGAGGGGCACAGATACGCAGTATTTT,CASSPDSGRRGTDTQYF
NA,TRBV5-1,TRBJ1-2,NA,TGCGCCAGCAGCTTGCTCTCGGGTGCTGGAGGCTACACCTTC,CASSLLSGAGGYTF
NA,TRBV19,TRBJ1-2,NA,TGTGCCAGTAGTATTCAATCAGACTTCTATGGCTACACCTTC,CASSIQSDFYGYTF
NA,TRBV5-4,TRBJ2-5,NA,TGTGCCAGCAGCCCCCTCGGCGGCCAAGAGACCCAGTACTTC,CASSPLGGQETQYF
NA,TRBV10-1,TRBJ2-2,NA,TGCGCCAGCAGTGAGTCGTCAGTCAAGTCCGGGGAGCTGTTTTTT,CASSESSVKSGELFF
NA,TRBV9,TRBJ2-2,TRBD2,TGTGCCAGCAGCCCCCGGCCGGGACTAGCGGGAGGGCCGGACACCGGGGAGCTGTTTTTT,CASSPRPGLAGGPDTGELFF
NA,TRBV6-5,TRBJ1-2,NA,TGTGCCAGCAGTTACGGCACTGGACAGACGGGCGGCTACACCTTC,CASSYGTGQTGGYTF
NA,TRBV5-4,TRBJ1-1,NA,TGTGCCAGCAGCTTCCAGGGGAACACTGAAGCTTTCTTT,CASSFQGNTEAFF
NA,TRBV7-8,TRBJ2-1,NA,TGTGCCAGCAGCTTAGGGGGTAGCGGCAATGAGCAGTTCTTC,CASSLGGSGNEQFF
NA,TRBV28,TRBJ2-4,NA,TGTGCCAGCAGACCTCCGGGACTCGGTACAAACATTCAGTACTTC,CASRPPGLGTNIQYF
NA,TRBV24-1,TRBJ1-2,TRBD1,TGTGCCACCAGTGACGAGACAGGGTATGGCTACACCTTC,CATSDETGYGYTF
NA,TRBV28,TRBJ1-3,NA,TGTGCCAGCAGTTCCGCGGGCTCCCACTCTGGAAACACCATATATTTT,CASSSAGSHSGNTIYF
NA,TRBV7-2,TRBJ1-5,NA,TGTGCCAGCAGCCACGGCAGGGACTATAATCAGCCCCAGCATTTT,CASSHGRDYNQPQHF
NA,TRBV23-1,TRBJ2-1,TRBD1,TGCGCCAGCAGTCAAAGGGACAGGGGAAATGAGCAGTTCTTC,CASSQRDRGNEQFF
NA,TRBV3-1/TRBV3-2,TRBJ1-5,NA,TGTGCCAGCAGCCAAGATTCGTCTCAGCCCCAGCATTTT,CASSQDSSQPQHF
NA,TRBV5-8,TRBJ1-5,TRBD1,TGTGCCAGCAGCTTGGTTGGACAGGTCAATCAGCCCCAGCATTTT,CASSLVGQVNQPQHF
few,TRBV28,TRBJ1-4,TRBD1,TGTGCCAGCAGTTGCCCCAGGGGGTTGTGTGAAAAACTGTTTTTT,CASSCPRGLCEKLFF
NA,TRBV12-3/TRBV12-4,TRBJ1-1,TRBD1,TGTGCCAGCAGTATAGGACAGGGCACTGAAGCTTTCTTT,CASSIGQGTEAFF
NA,TRBV3-1/TRBV3-2,TRBJ1-6,TRBD1,TGTGCCAGCAGCCCCATCGGAAGGACAGGGGGCGATAATTCACCCCTCCACTTT,CASSPIGRTGGDNSPLHF
NA,TRBV2,TRBJ1-2,TRBD1,TGTGCCAGCGCCCGGACGGACAGGGTGGGTGGCTACACCTTC,CASARTDRVGGYTF
NA,TRBV4-1,TRBJ1-2,NA,TGCGCCAGCAGCCAAGATGTCAGGGTTAACTATGGCTACACCTTC,CASSQDVRVNYGYTF
NA,TRBV28,TRBJ2-7,TRBD1,TGTGCCAGCAGGGGGCCCGGGACAGGGTCCTACGAGCAGTACTTC,CASRGPGTGSYEQYF
once,TRBV9,TRBJ1-2,TRBD1,TGTGCCAGCAGCGACAGGGGGCGCGGCTACACCTTC,CASSDRGRGYTF
NA,TRBV27,TRBJ2-7,NA,TGTGCCAGCAGTTTAACGACACCCTACGAGCAGTACTTC,CASSLTTPYEQYF
NA,TRBV23-1,TRBJ1-1,NA,TGCGCCAGCAGCCCAGAAGGGGCGAACACTGAAGCTTTCTTT,CASSPEGANTEAFF
NA,TRBV6-5,TRBJ1-1,TRBD1,TGTGCCAGCAGTTATACAGGGGTGGCTGAAGCTTTCTTT,CASSYTGVAEAFF
NA,TRBV20-1,TRBJ2-7,NA,TGCAGTGCAATTAGCTCCTACGAGCAGTACTTC,CSAISSYEQYF
NA,TRBV28,TRBJ2-7,TRBD2,TGTGCCAGCAGCAGGGGACTAGCGTTCTACGAGCAGTACTTC,CASSRGLAFYEQYF
NA,TRBV19,TRBJ1-2,TRBD1,TGTGCCAGTAGTCCAGGGGGCAAACGAAGCAATGGCGGCTACACCTTC,CASSPGGKRSNGGYTF
few,TRBV3-1/TRBV3-2,TRBJ2-7,TRBD1,TGTGCCAGCAGCCAAGGGGCAGGGGGCCTCAAGCAGTACTTC,CASSQGAGGLKQYF
NA,TRBV10-3,TRBJ2-1,TRBD2,TGTGCCATCAGTGAGGGTCCCCCCGGGCTAGCGGGAGCGGGGAATGAGCAGTTCTTC,CAISEGPPGLAGAGNEQFF
NA,TRBV2,TRBJ1-3,NA,TGTGCCAGCAGCCAGCAAGTGACAGTCTCTGGAAACACCATATATTTT,CASSQQVTVSGNTIYF
NA,TRBV11-3,TRBJ2-1,TRBD2,TGTGCCAGCAGCTTCATCCGAGCGGGAGAGGGAAATGAGCAGTTCTTC,CASSFIRAGEGNEQFF
NA,TRBV14,TRBJ2-4,TRBD1,TGTGCCAGCAGCCAAGAAGGGACAGGGAGGGCCAAAAACATTCAGTACTTC,CASSQEGTGRAKNIQYF
NA,TRBV5-6,TRBJ2-7,NA,TGTGCCAGCAGCTGGACTGACCTGTACGAGCAGTACTTC,CASSWTDLYEQYF
NA,TRBV28,TRBJ1-4,TRBD1,TGTGCCAGCAGTAGCCTAGACAGGGGGATTGAAAAACTGTTTTTT,CASSSLDRGIEKLFF
NA,TRBV3-1/TRBV3-2,TRBJ2-1,TRBD2,TGTGCGGCCCAAGCTAGCGGGAGGGCCCATCAACTCAATGAGCAGTTCTTC,CAAQASGRAHQLNEQFF
NA,TRBV7-9,TRBJ2-7,TRBD1,TGTGCCAGCAGCCAAAGCTCCGGGACAGGCTCCTACGAGCAGTACTTC,CASSQSSGTGSYEQYF
NA,TRBV5-6,TRBJ2-2,NA,TGTGCCAGCAGCCCCCTGTGGACAGCCGACTCGAACACCGGGGAGCTGTTTTTT,CASSPLWTADSNTGELFF
once,TRBV7-9,TRBJ2-7,TRBD2,TGTGCCAGCAGCCGCAGCGGGACTACCTACGAGCAGTACTTC,CASSRSGTTYEQYF
NA,TRBV27,TRBJ1-1,TRBD1,TGTGCCAGCAGTTCACAGGGGGTCACAGAGAACACTGAAGCTTTCTTT,CASSSQGVTENTEAFF
once,TRBV7-3,TRBJ1-1,NA,TGTGCCAGCAGCTTGGGGGGTATGAACACTGAAGCTTTCTTT,CASSLGGMNTEAFF
NA,TRBV6-5,TRBJ2-7,NA,TGTGCCAGCAGACCTAGAGGCAGGGGCGTAGCCGAGCAGTACTTC,CASRPRGRGVAEQYF
NA,TRBV27,TRBJ1-5,NA,TGTGCCAGTAGCAGGGGAAATCAGCCCCAGCATTTT,CASSRGNQPQHF
NA,TRBV29-1,TRBJ2-1,TRBD2,TGCAGCGTTGAACCGGGACTACTTACAGACAATGAGCAGTTCTTC,CSVEPGLLTDNEQFF
NA,TRBV19,TRBJ2-5,TRBD1,TGTGCCAGTAGTATTCCGCAGGCAGGGGGCACAGAGACCCAGTACTTC,CASSIPQAGGTETQYF
NA,TRBV3-1/TRBV3-2,TRBJ2-1,TRBD2,TGTGCCAGCAGCCAAGGCGGGAGTGTCTCCTACAATGAGCAGTTCTTC,CASSQGGSVSYNEQFF
NA,TRBV7-3,TRBJ2-1,NA,TGTGCCAGCAGCTTCACGGTCGGGTCCTCCTACAATGAGCAGTTCTTC,CASSFTVGSSYNEQFF
NA,TRBV15,TRBJ1-6,NA,TGTGCCACCAGCAGAGGCCCAAGTACTACTAATTCACCCCTCCACTTT,CATSRGPSTTNSPLHF
NA,TRBV28,TRBJ1-3,TRBD1,TGTGCCAGCAATGACAGGGCTACTGGAAACACCATATATTTT,CASNDRATGNTIYF
NA,TRBV3-1/TRBV3-2,TRBJ1-5,NA,TGTGCCAGCAGCCAAGATACCAGGTTTGGGCATCAGCCCCAGCATTTT,CASSQDTRFGHQPQHF